What follows is one T cell receptor beta chain and its context. Its cognate antigen is unknown. The treatment was: some 19 received Ad26.COV2.S at low or high dose, single or two shots; a few received placebo; per-sample allocation not given. Vaccine and placebo recipients were sampled on day 63 after the first injection. Donation came from an adult in Boston who was aged 18-55 years. The CDR3 runs 13 residues. The V and J ends lost 5 bases and 3 bases, in that order; junction bases with no gene match: 3. Germline V gene sequence: CDR1 SGHTA, CDR2 FQGTGA. This record belongs to a study of Ad26.COV2.S vaccination and SARS-CoV-2 variants. In the study overall: The donor was enrolled in the Ad26.COV2.S arm of the COV1001 trial.

TCRdb's table, derived via immunoSEQ multiplex PCR, lists solely in-frame clones and lacks some. The sample holds about 350,000 clones, roughly 90% seen once. Study findings and constraints: After vaccination, reports described spike-specific CD8+ and CD4+ T cell responses as showing substantial breadth. For non-spike TCRs, breadth in vaccine recipients resembled that in placebo recipients.

This TCR was recovered from a person between 18 and 60 years old who received the Ad26.COV2.S COVID-19 vaccine or a placebo. The V gene is TRBV7-3, the J gene TRBJ1-1, with TRBD1 matching over 7 bases. The material was peripheral blood, obtained in a trial of Ad26.COV2.S vaccine versus placebo. The CDR3 DNA sequence: TGTGCCAGCAGCCATGGGACAGACACTGAAGCTTTCTTT. Translation gives CASSHGTDTEAFF.